The 28 T cell receptor beta chains given below trace back to one sample, sequenced in a study of response to subunit inactivated influenza vaccine listed by TCRdb under 2018. Preparation of the library involved RT-PCR. Sequencer: Illumina HiSeq 2500. TCRdb trimmed the raw reads at Q25, called clones with MiXCR and kept productive beta chains. Each CDR3 protein appears once, grouped with its most common genes and DNA. The sample table records over 800,000 distinct CDR3 sequences; approximately 22% of these occur just once. The ten most abundant clones make up about 9.4% of the sample. Source: PBMCs from blood, taken roughly 5 days after vaccination. The receptors were sampled from a man aged 50 or older who received an inactivated influenza vaccine. Donor details come from another sample of the same person, matched by shared clones.

The genes are TRBV5-1 and TRBJ1-4; TRBD1 aligns across 8 bases. The CDR3 has 15 amino acids. Germline V gene data show CDR1 as SGHRS and CDR2 as YFSETQ. V trimming: 1 base; J trimming: 7 bases; junction bases outside the gene matches: 6. The CDR3 protein is CASSLTRTGSEKLFF. In DNA, the CDR3 is TGCGCCAGCAGCTTGACCCGGACAGGGAGTGAAAAACTGTTTTTT.

This clonotype was seen a few times. The chain joins TRBV5-6 to TRBJ2-5, with D unclear. Trimming left V 1 base short and J 5 bases short, with 15 bases between. The CDR3 runs 15 residues. Germline V gene sequence: CDR1 SGHDT, CDR2 YYEEEE. As DNA, the CDR3 is TGTGCCAGCAGCTTGCTTGGTAGGAGCTCGGAGACCCAGTACTTC. Its translation is CASSLLGRSSETQYF.

This clonotype was counted only a few times. V usage is TRBV28 and J usage is TRBJ2-1; 10 bases are a match to TRBD2. The CDR3 length is 17 residues. Germline assignment: CDR1 MDHEN and CDR2 SYDVKM. V shed 3 bases and J 3 bases; nucleotides not matched to a gene: 8. Here the CDR3 reads CASSLQTGTSDYNEQFF. As DNA, the CDR3 is TGTGCCAGCAGTTTGCAAACCGGGACTAGCGACTACAATGAGCAGTTCTTC. The full variable domain, rest sourced from reference TRBV28 and TRBJ2-1, is DVKVTQSSRYLVKRTGEKVFLECVQDMDHENMFWYRQDPGLGLRLIYFSYDVKMKEKGDIPEGYSVSREKKERFSLILESASTNQTSMYLCASSLQTGTSDYNEQFFGPGTRLTVL.

The chain links TRBV11-2 to TRBJ2-7; D perhaps matches TRBD1 (6 bases). From germline, CDR1 is SGHAT and CDR2 FQNNGV. This CDR3 region has 15 residues. Trimming shortened V by 5 bases and J by 3 bases, and 17 bases separated the two germline ends. CDR3 nucleotide sequence: TGTGCCAGCAGCCGTGAGTTTGGACAGCTCTACGAGCAGTACTTC. It yields the protein CASSREFGQLYEQYF.

CDR3 in amino acids: CAWSARDTGELFF. For the CDR3, the DNA is TGTGCCTGGAGTGCGCGGGACACCGGGGAGCTGTTTTTT. The chain uses TRBV30 and TRBJ2-2; D possibly corresponds to TRBD2 (5 bases). V lost 1 base, J lost 3 bases, and 6 bases lay in between. The CDR3 spans 13 residues. Germline CDR1 GTSNPN, CDR2 SVGIG (reference sequence).

This clonotype has a count of ten or more. V is TRBV7-3 and J is TRBJ2-3, with D possibly being TRBD2 (6 bases). CDR3 size: 17 residues. Trimming left V 6 bases short and J 1 base short, with 20 bases between. Germline loops: CDR1 SGHTA, CDR2 FQGTGA. The CDR3 coding sequence is TGTGCCAGCAGTCAATCGCGGTTAGCGGATCGCACAGATACGCAGTATTTT. Protein: CASSQSRLADRTDTQYF.

This clonotype appeared a few times. This sequence joins TRBV20-1 and TRBJ2-1; D ambiguous. This CDR3 has 14 residues. Per germline, CDR1 DFQATT and CDR2 SNEGSKA (reference sequence). Trimming cost V 0 bases and J 6 bases, with 12 bases left between them. In DNA form, the CDR3 reads TGCAGTGCTAGAGATATCGAGCCTACCAATGAGCAGTTCTTC. Translation: CSARDIEPTNEQFF.

The rearrangement links TRBV4-2 to TRBJ2-7; 10 positions match TRBD1. The CDR3 consists of 15 residues. J was trimmed by 4 bases and V by 2 bases; bases with no gene match: 5. CDR1 is LGHNA, CDR2 YNFKEQ, per germline. The CDR3 DNA is TGTGCCAGCAGCCAACAAGGACAGGGGGGTTACGAGCAGTACTTC. This codes for CASSQQGQGGYEQYF.

This clonotype occurred a few times. This chain joins TRBV12-3 or TRBV12-4 and TRBJ1-1, with a weak D call TRBD1 (6 bases). This CDR3 has 15 residues. Trimming cost V 3 bases and J 3 bases, with 14 bases left between them. This chain's CDR3 is CASSFAGGLHTEAFF. In DNA, the CDR3 is TGTGCCAGCAGTTTTGCGGGGGGGCTGCACACTGAAGCTTTCTTT.

J is TRBJ2-2 and V is TRBV5-1; perhaps TRBD2 as D (6 bases). This CDR3 region has 14 residues. The V gene lost 4 bases and the J gene lost 7 bases, with 14 bases spanning the gap. The germline V gene has CDR1 SGHRS and CDR2 YFSETQ. The CDR3 sequence is CASSGGPEGGELFF. The CDR3 nucleotides are TGCGCCAGCAGCGGGGGACCGGAGGGCGGGGAGCTGTTTTTT. The whole variable domain, remainder taken from reference TRBV5-1 and TRBJ2-2, is KAGVTQTPRYLIKTRGQQVTLSCSPISGHRSVSWYQQTPGQGLQFLFEYFSETQRNKGNFPGRFSGRQFSNSRSEMNVSTLELGDSALYLCASSGGPEGGELFFGEGSRLTVL.

This clonotype appeared a few times. The rearrangement links TRBV29-1 to TRBJ2-7, with D possibly TRBD2 on 5 matching bases. Germline CDR1 reads SQVTM; CDR2 reads ANQGSEA. This CDR3 has 12 amino acids. The CDR3 reads CSILGVSYEQYF. The CDR3 coding sequence is TGCAGTATCCTCGGGGTCTCCTACGAGCAGTACTTC.

This clonotype has only a few counts. The J gene is TRBJ2-7, the V gene TRBV6-2 or TRBV6-3, with a weak D call TRBD1 (7 bases). Germline loops: CDR1 MNHEY, CDR2 SVGEGT. The CDR3 consists of 16 residues. The V end was cut by 2 bases, the J end by 0 bases, with 14 bases between. The CDR3 DNA follows: TGTGCCAGCAGTTACGTGACAGGGAGGAGCTCCTACGAGCAGTACTTC. Residues: CASSYVTGRSSYEQYF.

This clonotype appeared a few times. V is TRBV20-1 and J is TRBJ2-3, with a tentative D call TRBD2 (5 bases). Germline V lookup: CDR1 DFQATT, CDR2 SNEGSKA (reference sequence). The CDR3 loop spans 12 amino acids. V lost 2 bases to trimming and J lost 9 bases, with 12 bases between them. CDR3 sequence: CSARRTSATQYF. DNA for the CDR3: TGCAGTGCTAGACGTACTAGTGCCACGCAGTATTTT.

The rearrangement links TRBV3-1 to TRBJ2-7; 8 nucleotides align to TRBD2. The CDR3 extends over 15 amino acids. Trimming removed 1 base from V and 4 bases from J; junction bases left unmatched: 6. Germline-derived CDR1 and CDR2 are LGHDT and YNNKEL (reference sequence). The CDR3 loop reads CASSQATGTSYEQYF. CDR3 sequence (DNA): TGTGCCAGCAGCCAAGCAACGGGGACTAGTTACGAGCAGTACTTC.

This clonotype was found many times. V gene TRBV5-1 combines with J gene TRBJ2-7; 8 bases agree with TRBD1. The V and J ends lost 4 bases and 1 base, in that order; junction bases with no gene match: 7. CDR3 size: 15 residues. Germline CDR1 reads SGHRS; CDR2 reads YFSETQ. CDR3 DNA sequence: TGCGCCAGCAGCAGTGGACAGGGTTTATCCTACGAGCAGTACTTC. It yields the protein CASSSGQGLSYEQYF.

V gene TRBV20-1 combines with J gene TRBJ2-5; 9 positions agree with TRBD2. Germline V lookup: CDR1 DFQATT, CDR2 SNEGSKA (reference sequence). This CDR3 region has 16 residues. V shed 6 bases and J 1 base; nucleotides not matched to a gene: 12. In nucleotides, the CDR3 is TGCAGTGCGGAGGGTACTGGACTAGCGTTCCAAGAGACCCAGTACTTC. Amino acid sequence: CSAEGTGLAFQETQYF.

CDR3 coding DNA: TGCGCCAGCAGCTACCTCGGGGACAGGGAGCGGAAAAACACTGAAGCTTTCTTT. Amino acid sequence: CASSYLGDRERKNTEAFF. The rearrangement joins TRBV5-1 to TRBJ1-1; TRBD1 matches 9 bases. Per germline, CDR1 SGHRS and CDR2 YFSETQ. This CDR3 region has 18 residues. The V segment lost 3 bases and the J segment 2 bases; nucleotides outside the gene matches: 14. Supplemented by reference TRBV5-1 and TRBJ1-1, the full variable domain reads KAGVTQTPRYLIKTRGQQVTLSCSPISGHRSVSWYQQTPGQGLQFLFEYFSETQRNKGNFPGRFSGRQFSNSRSEMNVSTLELGDSALYLCASSYLGDRERKNTEAFFGQGTRLTVV.

Many counts were recorded for this clonotype. J is TRBJ2-1 and V is TRBV5-5; D possibly corresponds to TRBD1 (6 bases). Per the germline V gene, CDR1 is SGHKS and CDR2 is YYEKEE (reference sequence). V was pared by 0 bases and J by 1 base, with 8 bases between. The CDR3 totals 15 residues. CDR3 coding DNA: TGTGCCAGCAGCTTGGAGGGGGAATCCTACAATGAGCAGTTCTTC. It translates to CASSLEGESYNEQFF. The entire variable domain, with the rest obtained from reference TRBV5-5 and TRBJ2-1, is as follows: DAGVTQSPTHLIKTRGQQVTLRCSPISGHKSVSWYQQVLGQGPQFIFQYYEKEERGRGNFPDRFSARQFPNYSSELNVNALLLGDSALYLCASSLEGESYNEQFFGPGTRLTVL.

The CDR3 DNA reads as TGCAGTGCTAGACAGACCAACACTGAAGCTTTCTTT. Amino acids: CSARQTNTEAFF. The genes are TRBV20-1 and TRBJ1-1, with D uncertain. The CDR3 has 12 residues. Germline V CDR1 and CDR2: DFQATT, SNEGSKA (reference sequence). V was cut by 2 bases and J by 2 bases, with 6 bases left in between.

The table lists this clonotype with a few counts. The chain carries TRBV5-1 and TRBJ2-7; no reliable D call. There are 18 residues in the CDR3. Germline values: CDR1 SGHRS, CDR2 YFSETQ. Trimming pared 4 bases from V and 0 bases from J, leaving 23 bases between. CDR3 sequence: CASSPGYRRTPHSYEQYF. CDR3 DNA sequence: TGCGCCAGCAGCCCCGGATATCGAAGGACCCCCCACTCCTACGAGCAGTACTTC.

The V gene is TRBV3-1, the J gene TRBJ2-1, with 10 bases aligning to TRBD2. CDR1 and CDR2 (germline): LGHDT, YNNKEL (reference sequence). J lost 7 bases, V lost 1 base, and 4 bases had no gene match. CDR3 length equals 15 residues. Here the CDR3 DNA reads TGTGCCAGCAGCCAAGGGTTTAGCGGGGGGAATGAGCAGTTCTTC. Translating gives CASSQGFSGGNEQFF.

This clonotype was counted many times. The chain links TRBV5-5 to TRBJ2-2; D remains unclear. Trimming stripped 4 bases from V and 3 bases from J, with 16 bases between. Germline values: CDR1 SGHKS, CDR2 YYEKEE (reference sequence). This CDR3 comprises 16 residues. The CDR3 reads CASSPSPASYTGELFF. CDR3 nucleotide sequence: TGTGCCAGCAGCCCCTCCCCAGCGAGCTACACCGGGGAGCTGTTTTTT.

In its sample, this clonotype was seen a few times. The rearrangement joins TRBV20-1 to TRBJ2-1; 9 positions agree with TRBD2. Germline V lookup: CDR1 DFQATT, CDR2 SNEGSKA (reference sequence). With V trimmed by 1 base and J by 4 bases, 8 bases remained unmatched. The CDR3 consists of 16 residues. In nucleotides, the CDR3 is TGCAGTGCTAGAGTAGCGGGAGCCCCCACATACAATGAGCAGTTCTTC. This sequence encodes CSARVAGAPTYNEQFF.

This clonotype was observed a few times. The rearrangement uses TRBV28 and TRBJ2-7; D is perhaps TRBD2 (6 bases). CDR1 is MDHEN and CDR2 is SYDVKM in the germline V gene. Trimming removed 7 bases from V and 2 bases from J, with 15 bases in between. The CDR3 sequence is 14 residues long. CDR3 protein: CASTLGGPTYEQYF. For the CDR3, the DNA is TGTGCCAGCACTTTGGGGGGACCCACCTACGAGCAGTACTTC.

This clonotype was observed many times. J is TRBJ2-3 and V is TRBV20-1, with TRBD2 identical over 14 bases. The V and J ends lost 5 bases and 2 bases, in that order; junction bases with no gene match: 6. Germline V gene sequence: CDR1 DFQATT, CDR2 SNEGSKA (reference sequence). This CDR3 has 16 amino acids. The DNA for the CDR3 is TGCAGTGCTGCTCGGACTAGCGGGGGGAACACAGATACGCAGTATTTT. Translation gives CSAARTSGGNTDTQYF.

This clonotype appeared a few times. This chain connects TRBV5-1 to TRBJ2-5, with TRBD2 matching over 7 bases. Looked up from germline, CDR1 is SGHRS and CDR2 is YFSETQ. The CDR3 covers 14 residues. The ends lost 4 bases at V and 0 bases at J; junction bases unmatched: 3. CDR3 residues: CASSQAGNQETQYF. The DNA for the CDR3 is TGCGCCAGCAGCCAAGCGGGGAACCAAGAGACCCAGTACTTC.

This clonotype has more than one count but fewer than ten. The J gene is TRBJ1-5, the V gene TRBV5-1; possible D gene TRBD1, 6 bases. Germline V gene data show CDR1 as SGHRS and CDR2 as YFSETQ. Trimming removed 5 bases at V and 7 bases at J, with 19 bases between. The CDR3 totals 15 residues. In DNA form, the CDR3 reads TGCGCCAGCAGAATCTCGGACAGTGGGGTGCAGCCCCAGCATTTT. This translates into CASRISDSGVQPQHF.

V is TRBV20-1 and J is TRBJ1-1, with 7 nucleotides matching TRBD1. Losses at the gene ends were 3 bases for V and 13 bases for J; bases not matched to a gene: 11. The germline V gene has CDR1 DFQATT and CDR2 SNEGSKA (reference sequence). The CDR3 sequence is 12 residues long. The CDR3 loop is CSASEDRRVCFF. CDR3 in DNA: TGCAGTGCTAGTGAGGACAGGCGGGTGTGTTTCTTT.